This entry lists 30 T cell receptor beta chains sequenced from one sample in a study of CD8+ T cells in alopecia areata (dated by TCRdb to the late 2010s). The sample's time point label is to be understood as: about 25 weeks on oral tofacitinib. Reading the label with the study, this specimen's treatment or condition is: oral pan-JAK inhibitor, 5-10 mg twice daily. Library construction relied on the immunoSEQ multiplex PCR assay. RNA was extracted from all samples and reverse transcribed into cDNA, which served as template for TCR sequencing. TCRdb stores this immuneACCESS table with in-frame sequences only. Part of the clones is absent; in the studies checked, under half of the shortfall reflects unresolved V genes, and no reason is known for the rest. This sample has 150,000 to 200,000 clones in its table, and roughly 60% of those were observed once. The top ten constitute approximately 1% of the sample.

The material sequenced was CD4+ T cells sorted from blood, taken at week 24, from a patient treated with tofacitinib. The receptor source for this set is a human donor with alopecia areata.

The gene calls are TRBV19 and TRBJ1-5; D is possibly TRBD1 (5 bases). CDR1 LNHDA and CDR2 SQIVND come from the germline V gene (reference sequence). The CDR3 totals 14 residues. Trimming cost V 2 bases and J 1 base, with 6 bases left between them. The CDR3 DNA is TGTGCCAGTAGTATAACAGGAAGCAATCAGCCCCAGCATTTT. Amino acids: CASSITGSNQPQHF.

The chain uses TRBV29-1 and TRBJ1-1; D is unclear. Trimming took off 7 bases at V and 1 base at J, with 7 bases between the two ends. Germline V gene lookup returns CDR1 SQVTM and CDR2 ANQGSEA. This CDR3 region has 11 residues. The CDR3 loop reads CSAPKNTEAFF. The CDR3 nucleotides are TGCAGCGCCCCCAAGAACACTGAAGCTTTCTTT. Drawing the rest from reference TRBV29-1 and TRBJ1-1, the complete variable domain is SAVISQKPSRDICQRGTSLTIQCQVDSQVTMMFWYRQQPGQSLTLIATANQGSEATYESGFVIDKFPISRPNLTFSTLTVSNMSPEDSSIYLCSAPKNTEAFFGQGTRLTVV.

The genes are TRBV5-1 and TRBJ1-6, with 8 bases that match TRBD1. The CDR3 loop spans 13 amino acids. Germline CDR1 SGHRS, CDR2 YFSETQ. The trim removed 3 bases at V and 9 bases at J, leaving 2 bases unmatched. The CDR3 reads CASSSTGGSPLHF. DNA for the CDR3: TGCGCCAGCAGCTCTACAGGGGGTTCACCCCTCCACTTT. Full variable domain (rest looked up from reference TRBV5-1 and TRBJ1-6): KAGVTQTPRYLIKTRGQQVTLSCSPISGHRSVSWYQQTPGQGLQFLFEYFSETQRNKGNFPGRFSGRQFSNSRSEMNVSTLELGDSALYLCASSSTGGSPLHFGNGTRLTVT.

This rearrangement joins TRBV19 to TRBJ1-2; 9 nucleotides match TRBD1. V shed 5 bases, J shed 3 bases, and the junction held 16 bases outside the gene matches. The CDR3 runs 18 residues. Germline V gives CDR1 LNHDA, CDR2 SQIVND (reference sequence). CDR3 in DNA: TGTGCCAGTAGTCCCCGGACAGGGGCAGAGTTAGTAGACTATGGCTACACCTTC. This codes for CASSPRTGAELVDYGYTF.

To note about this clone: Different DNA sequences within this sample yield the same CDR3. The CDR3 region has the DNA TGTGCCTGGAGTGTGGGGGCGGCTGGAAACACCATATATTTT. This gives the protein CAWSVGAAGNTIYF. This chain connects TRBV30 to TRBJ1-3; the D gene is possibly TRBD1 (6 bases). Trimming removed 0 bases from V and 2 bases from J, with 8 bases in between. The CDR3 contains 14 residues. Germline V CDR1 and CDR2: GTSNPN, SVGIG (reference sequence).

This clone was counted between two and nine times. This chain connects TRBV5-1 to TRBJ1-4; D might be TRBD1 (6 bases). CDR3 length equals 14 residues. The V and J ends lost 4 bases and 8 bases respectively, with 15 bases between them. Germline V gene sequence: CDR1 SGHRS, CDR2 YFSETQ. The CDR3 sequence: CASSLTGLGEKLFF. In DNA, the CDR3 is TGCGCCAGCAGCCTGACAGGCTTGGGGGAAAAACTGTTTTTT. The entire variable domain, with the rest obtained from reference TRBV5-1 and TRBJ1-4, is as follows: KAGVTQTPRYLIKTRGQQVTLSCSPISGHRSVSWYQQTPGQGLQFLFEYFSETQRNKGNFPGRFSGRQFSNSRSEMNVSTLELGDSALYLCASSLTGLGEKLFFGSGTQLSVL.

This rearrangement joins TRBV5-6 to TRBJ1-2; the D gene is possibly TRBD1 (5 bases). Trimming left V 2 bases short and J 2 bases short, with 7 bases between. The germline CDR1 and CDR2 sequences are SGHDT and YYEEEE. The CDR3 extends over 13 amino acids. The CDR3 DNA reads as TGTGCCAGCAGCTTACCAGGGAACTATGGCTACACCTTC. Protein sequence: CASSLPGNYGYTF.

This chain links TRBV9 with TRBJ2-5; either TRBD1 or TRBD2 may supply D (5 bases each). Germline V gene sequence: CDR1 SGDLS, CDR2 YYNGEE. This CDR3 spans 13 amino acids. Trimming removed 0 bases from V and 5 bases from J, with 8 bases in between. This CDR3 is CASSVDWGETQYF. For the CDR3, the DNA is TGTGCCAGCAGCGTAGATTGGGGGGAGACCCAGTACTTC.

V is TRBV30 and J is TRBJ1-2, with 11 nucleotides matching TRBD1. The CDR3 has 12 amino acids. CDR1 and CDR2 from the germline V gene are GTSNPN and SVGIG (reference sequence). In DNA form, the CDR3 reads TGTGTCTCGGGACAGGGGGTTTATGGCTACACCTTC. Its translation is CVSGQGVYGYTF.

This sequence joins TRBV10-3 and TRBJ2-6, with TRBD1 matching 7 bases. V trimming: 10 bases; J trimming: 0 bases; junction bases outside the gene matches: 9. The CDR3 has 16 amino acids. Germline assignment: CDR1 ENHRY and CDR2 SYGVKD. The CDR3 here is CATGDSLLSGANVLTF. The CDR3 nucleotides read TGTGCCACTGGGGACAGTCTTCTCTCTGGGGCCAACGTCCTGACTTTC.

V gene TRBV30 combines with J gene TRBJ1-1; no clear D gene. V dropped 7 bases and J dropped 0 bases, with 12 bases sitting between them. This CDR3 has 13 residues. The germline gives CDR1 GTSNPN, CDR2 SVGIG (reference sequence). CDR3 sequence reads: CAYRGGLNTEAFF. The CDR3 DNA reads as TGTGCCTATCGGGGAGGCTTGAACACTGAAGCTTTCTTT.

The CDR3 DNA reads TGTGCCTGGAGTGTTGGGACATCGAACACTGAAGCTTTCTTT. This codes for CAWSVGTSNTEAFF. This chain joins TRBV30 and TRBJ1-1; D possibly corresponds to TRBD1 (6 bases). The CDR3 has 14 amino acids. V was shortened by 0 bases and J by 1 base, with 9 bases between the two germline ends. Germline V gene sequence: CDR1 GTSNPN, CDR2 SVGIG (reference sequence).

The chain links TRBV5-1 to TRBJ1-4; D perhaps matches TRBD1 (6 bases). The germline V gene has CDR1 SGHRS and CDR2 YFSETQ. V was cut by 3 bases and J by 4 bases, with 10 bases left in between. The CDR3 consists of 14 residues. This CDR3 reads CASSYGQRNEKLFF. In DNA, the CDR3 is TGCGCCAGCAGCTACGGACAGCGTAATGAAAAACTGTTTTTT.

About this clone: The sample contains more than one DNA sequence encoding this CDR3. The CDR3 here is CSAVTGGTGELFF. CDR3 DNA sequence: TGCAGCGCAGTGACAGGGGGGACCGGGGAGCTGTTTTTT. V gene TRBV29-1 combines with J gene TRBJ2-2, with TRBD1 matching 9 bases. Germline-derived CDR1 and CDR2 are SQVTM and ANQGSEA. The CDR3 spans 13 residues. With 7 bases clipped from V and 5 bases from J, the junction kept 5 bases outside the gene matches.

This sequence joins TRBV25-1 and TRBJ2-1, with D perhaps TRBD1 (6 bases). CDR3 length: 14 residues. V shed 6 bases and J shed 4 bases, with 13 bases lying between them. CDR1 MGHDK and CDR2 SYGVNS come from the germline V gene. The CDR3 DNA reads TGTGCCAGCAGCAAAGAGACAGGTTACAATGAGCAGTTCTTC. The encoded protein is CASSKETGYNEQFF.

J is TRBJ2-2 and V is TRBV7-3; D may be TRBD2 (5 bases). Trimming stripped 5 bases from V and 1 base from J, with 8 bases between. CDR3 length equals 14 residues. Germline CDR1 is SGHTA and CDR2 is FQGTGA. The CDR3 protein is CASSAGGNTGELFF. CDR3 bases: TGTGCCAGCAGCGCCGGAGGGAACACCGGGGAGCTGTTTTTT.

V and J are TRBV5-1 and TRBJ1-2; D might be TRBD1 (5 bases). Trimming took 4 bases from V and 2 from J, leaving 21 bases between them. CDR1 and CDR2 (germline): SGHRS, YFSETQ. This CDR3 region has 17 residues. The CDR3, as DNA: TGCGCCAGCAGCCTTATGGGAGGGGAATGGGCGAACTATGGCTACACCTTC. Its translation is CASSLMGGEWANYGYTF. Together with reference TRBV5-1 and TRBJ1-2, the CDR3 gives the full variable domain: KAGVTQTPRYLIKTRGQQVTLSCSPISGHRSVSWYQQTPGQGLQFLFEYFSETQRNKGNFPGRFSGRQFSNSRSEMNVSTLELGDSALYLCASSLMGGEWANYGYTFGSGTRLTVV.

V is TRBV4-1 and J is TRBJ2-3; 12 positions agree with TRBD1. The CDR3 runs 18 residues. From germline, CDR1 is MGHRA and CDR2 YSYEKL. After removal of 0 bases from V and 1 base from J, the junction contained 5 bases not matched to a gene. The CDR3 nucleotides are TGCGCCAGCAGCCAAGATGGGACAGGGGGCGCTGGCACAGATACGCAGTATTTT. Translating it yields CASSQDGTGGAGTDTQYF.

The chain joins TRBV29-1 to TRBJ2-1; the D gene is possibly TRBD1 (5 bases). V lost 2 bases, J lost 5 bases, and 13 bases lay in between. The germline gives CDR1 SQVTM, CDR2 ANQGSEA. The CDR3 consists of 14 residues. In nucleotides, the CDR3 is TGCAGCGTTGAATCCACCAGGGCCGACAATGAGCAGTTCTTC. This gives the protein CSVESTRADNEQFF.

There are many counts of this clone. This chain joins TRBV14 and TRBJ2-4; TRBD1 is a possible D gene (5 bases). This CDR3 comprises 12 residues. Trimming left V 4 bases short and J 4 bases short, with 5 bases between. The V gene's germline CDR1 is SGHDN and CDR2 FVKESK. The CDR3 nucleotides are TGTGCCAGCAGCCGACAGAAAAACATTCAGTACTTC. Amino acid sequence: CASSRQKNIQYF.

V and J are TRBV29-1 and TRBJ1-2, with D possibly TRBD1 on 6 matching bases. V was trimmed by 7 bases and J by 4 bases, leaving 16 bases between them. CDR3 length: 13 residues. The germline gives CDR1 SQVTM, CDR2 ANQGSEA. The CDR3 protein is CSARGQGGYGYTF. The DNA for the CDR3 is TGCAGCGCTCGGGGGCAGGGAGGCTATGGCTACACCTTC.

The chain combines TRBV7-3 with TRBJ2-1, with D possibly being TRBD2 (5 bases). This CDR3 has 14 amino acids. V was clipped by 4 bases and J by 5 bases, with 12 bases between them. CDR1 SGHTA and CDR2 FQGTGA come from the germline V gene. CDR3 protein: CASSSAGANNEQFF. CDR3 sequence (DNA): TGTGCCAGCAGCTCGGCGGGTGCCAACAATGAGCAGTTCTTC.

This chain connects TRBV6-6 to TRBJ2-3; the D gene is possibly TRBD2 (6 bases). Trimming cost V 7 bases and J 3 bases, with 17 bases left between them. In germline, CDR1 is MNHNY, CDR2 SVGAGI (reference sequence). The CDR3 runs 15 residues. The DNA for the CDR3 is TGTGCCAGCACCCCCGCCCGACTAGTGACAGATACGCAGTATTTT. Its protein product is CASTPARLVTDTQYF.

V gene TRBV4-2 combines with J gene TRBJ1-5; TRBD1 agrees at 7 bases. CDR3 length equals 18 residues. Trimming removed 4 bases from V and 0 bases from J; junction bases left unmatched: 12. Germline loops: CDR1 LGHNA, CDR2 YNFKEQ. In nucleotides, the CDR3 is TGTGCCAGCAGCCCGCGCCAACTTCGACAGGGTAGCAATCAGCCCCAGCATTTT. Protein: CASSPRQLRQGSNQPQHF.

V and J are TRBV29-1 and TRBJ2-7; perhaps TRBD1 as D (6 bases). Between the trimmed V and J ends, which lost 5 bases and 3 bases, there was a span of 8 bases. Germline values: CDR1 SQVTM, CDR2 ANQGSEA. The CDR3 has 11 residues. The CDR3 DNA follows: TGCAGCGTTCAGGGGAGCTACGAGCAGTACTTC. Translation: CSVQGSYEQYF.

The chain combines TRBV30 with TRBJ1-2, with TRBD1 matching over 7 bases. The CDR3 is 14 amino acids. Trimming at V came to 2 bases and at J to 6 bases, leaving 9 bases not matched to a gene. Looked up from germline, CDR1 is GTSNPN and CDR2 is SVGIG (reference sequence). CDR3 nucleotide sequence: TGTGCCTGGAGTTCCCGACAGGGACGGAATGGCTACACCTTC. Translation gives CAWSSRQGRNGYTF. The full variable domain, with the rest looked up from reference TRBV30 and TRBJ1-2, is SQTIHQWPATLVQPVGSPLSLECTVEGTSNPNLYWYRQAAGRGLQLLFYSVGIGQISSEVPQNLSASRPQDRQFILSSKKLLLSDSGFYLCAWSSRQGRNGYTFGSGTRLTVV.

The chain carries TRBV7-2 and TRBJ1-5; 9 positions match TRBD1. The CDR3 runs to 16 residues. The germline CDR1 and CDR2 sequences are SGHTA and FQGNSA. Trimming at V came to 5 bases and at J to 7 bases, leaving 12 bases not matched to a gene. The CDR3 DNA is TGTGCCAGCAGCCCGGAAGGCAGACAGGGGGGGCAGCCCCAGCATTTT. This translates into CASSPEGRQGGQPQHF.

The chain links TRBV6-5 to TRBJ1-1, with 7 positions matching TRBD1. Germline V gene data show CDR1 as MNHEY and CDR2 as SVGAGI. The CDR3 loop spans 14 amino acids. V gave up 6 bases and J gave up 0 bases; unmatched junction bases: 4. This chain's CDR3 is CASRPGGMNTEAFF. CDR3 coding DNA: TGTGCCAGCAGGCCAGGGGGAATGAACACTGAAGCTTTCTTT.

The CDR3 nucleotides are TGTGCCATCTCGGGGGGTCAAACCCGTAGCTCCTACGAGCAGTACTTC. The encoded protein is CAISGGQTRSSYEQYF. The J gene is TRBJ2-7, the V gene TRBV6-6; TRBD2 agrees at 7 bases. The junction had 15 bases not matched to a gene; V was cut back by 10 bases and J by 0 bases. CDR1 is MNHNY and CDR2 is SVGAGI in the germline V gene (reference sequence). The CDR3 sequence is 16 residues long.

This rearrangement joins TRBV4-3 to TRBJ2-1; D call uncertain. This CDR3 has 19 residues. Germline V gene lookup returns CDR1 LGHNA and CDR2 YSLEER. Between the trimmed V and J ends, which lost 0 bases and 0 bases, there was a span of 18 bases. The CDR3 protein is CASSQDYALSLPSYNEQFF. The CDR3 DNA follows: TGCGCCAGCAGCCAAGATTATGCGCTTTCTTTACCCTCCTACAATGAGCAGTTCTTC.